The 5 T cell receptor beta chains reported below all come from one sample, sequenced in a study (dated by TCRdb to about 2015). CD4+CD25+CD127-/low cells were isolated as Tregs. Preparation of the library involved 5' RACE. The listed sequencing device is Illumina MiSeq. In TCRdb, the public reads were trimmed at Q25 with fastp and aligned with MiXCR, with productive beta chains retained. Each entry is one CDR3 protein sequence, shown with its most common DNA and genes. This sample is represented by about 32,000 distinct CDR3 sequences; roughly 30% of them were singletons. The top ten clones comprise about 2.5% of the sample. The source material was tumor-infiltrating Tregs sorted from the breast tumor. The receptors were sampled from a female donor with breast cancer.

This clonotype was seen repeatedly, ten times or more. The rearrangement joins TRBV25-1 to TRBJ2-2; 9 bases agree with TRBD2. The CDR3 has 16 residues. V dropped 3 bases and J dropped 4; count of bases not matched to a gene: 6. Germline values: CDR1 MGHDK, CDR2 SYGVNS. CDR3: CASSEAWREGTGELFF. CDR3 in DNA: TGTGCCAGCAGTGAGGCCTGGCGGGAGGGCACCGGGGAGCTGTTTTTT.

This clonotype was seen many times. The chain combines TRBV5-1 with TRBJ2-3; D unclear. This CDR3 region has 14 residues. With 1 base removed from V and 2 bases from J, the gap between germline ends came to 8 bases. Germline assignment: CDR1 SGHRS and CDR2 YFSETQ. As DNA, the CDR3 is TGCGCCAGCAGCTTGAGTCAGTACACAGATACGCAGTATTTT. Amino acid sequence: CASSLSQYTDTQYF. The whole variable domain, filled in from reference TRBV5-1 and TRBJ2-3, reads KAGVTQTPRYLIKTRGQQVTLSCSPISGHRSVSWYQQTPGQGLQFLFEYFSETQRNKGNFPGRFSGRQFSNSRSEMNVSTLELGDSALYLCASSLSQYTDTQYFGPGTRLTVL.

This clonotype has just a few counts. This chain links TRBV5-1 with TRBJ2-1; TRBD2 agrees at 9 bases. The CDR3 spans 17 residues. V shed 1 base and J 6 bases; nucleotides not matched to a gene: 11. CDR1 and CDR2 (germline): SGHRS, YFSETQ. The CDR3 DNA reads as TGCGCCAGCAGCTTGCTGGCGGGAGGGCGGAGGGGCAATGAGCAGTTCTTC. This sequence encodes CASSLLAGGRRGNEQFF.

This clonotype was recorded many times. The chain is built from TRBV5-4 and TRBJ1-1; tentative D call: TRBD1 (6 bases). V lost 5 bases and J 2 bases, leaving 13 bases between the germline ends. Germline V CDR1 and CDR2: SGHNT, YYREEE (reference sequence). This CDR3 has 14 residues. The CDR3 bases are TGTGCCAGCAGTGGGAGGGACACAAACACTGAAGCTTTCTTT. It translates to CASSGRDTNTEAFF. Based on the CDR3 plus reference TRBV5-4 and TRBJ1-1, the full variable domain is ETGVTQSPTHLIKTRGQQVTLRCSSQSGHNTVSWYQQALGQGPQFIFQYYREEENGRGNFPPRFSGLQFPNYSSELNVNALELDDSALYLCASSGRDTNTEAFFGQGTRLTVV.

In its sample, this clonotype was seen a few times. This chain joins TRBV5-1 and TRBJ1-4; D is perhaps TRBD1 (6 bases). From germline, CDR1 is SGHRS and CDR2 YFSETQ. The CDR3 consists of 14 residues. V shed 2 bases and J shed 6 bases, with 11 bases lying between them. The CDR3, as DNA: TGCGCCAGCAGCTTCGGACAGTCTGATGAAAAACTGTTTTTT. Protein product: CASSFGQSDEKLFF.